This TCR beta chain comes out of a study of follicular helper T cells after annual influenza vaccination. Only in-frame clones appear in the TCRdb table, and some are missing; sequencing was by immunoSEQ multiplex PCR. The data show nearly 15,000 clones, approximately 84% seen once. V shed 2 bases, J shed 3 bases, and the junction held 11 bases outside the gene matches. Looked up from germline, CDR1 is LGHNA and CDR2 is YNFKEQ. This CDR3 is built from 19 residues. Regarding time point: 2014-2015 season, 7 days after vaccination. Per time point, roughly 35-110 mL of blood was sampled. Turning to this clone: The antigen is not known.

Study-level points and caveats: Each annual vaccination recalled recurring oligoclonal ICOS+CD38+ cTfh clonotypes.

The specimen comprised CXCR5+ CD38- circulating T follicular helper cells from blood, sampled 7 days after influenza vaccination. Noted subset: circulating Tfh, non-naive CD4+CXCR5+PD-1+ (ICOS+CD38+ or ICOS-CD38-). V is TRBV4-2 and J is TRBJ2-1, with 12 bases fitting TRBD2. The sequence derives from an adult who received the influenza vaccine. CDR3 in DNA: TGTGCCAGCAGCCAAAAGATGGAGACTAGCGGGAGTGGCTACAATGAGCAGTTCTTC. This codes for CASSQKMETSGSGYNEQFF.